The text below deals with one T cell receptor (beta chain). About 0.45 to 1 ug RNA was reverse transcribed with random hexamers. TCRdb re-derived calls from the immunoSEQ multiplex PCR reads in MiXCR, one entry per CDR3 protein. The sample carries 180,000 or so distinct CDR3 sequences, around 94% recorded once. This entry is derived from a study of CD8 T cells in Susac syndrome. V lost 5 bases, J lost 4 bases, and 14 bases lay in between. This CDR3 has 15 amino acids. Germline V gene data show CDR1 as SEHNR and CDR2 as FQNEAQ (reference sequence). This chain uses TRBV7-9 with TRBJ2-2; D unresolved. The sequenced sample consisted of CD4+ T cells from PBMCs. This receptor was identified in a human donor in good health. The CDR3 region has the DNA TGTGCCAGCAGCCCAAGGACCGGCGCCACCGGGGAGCTGTTTTTT. Encoded protein: CASSPRTGATGELFF.